This T cell receptor beta chain was retrieved from a study of T cell repertoires in cytomegalovirus infection. Study-level information: CMV epitopes in the study were HLA-C-restricted (recently identified) and HLA-B-restricted (well studied).

The CDR3 runs to 16 residues. Germline CDR1 is MGHRA and CDR2 is YSYEKL. Trimming pared 0 bases from V and 3 bases from J, leaving 12 bases between. Turning to this clonotype: Its specificity is unknown.

A single record per CDR3 protein comes from TCRdb applying MiXCR to the reads. The profile shows roughly 200,000 distinct CDR3 sequences, around 40% of them singletons. The source material was CD8+ T cells from cultured PBMCs, sampled from culture after CMV antigen stimulation. The receptor comes from a human donor in good health (CMV status not recorded). Some clones in this sample may be carry-over from other donors' samples. The gene calls are TRBV4-1 and TRBJ1-3; D is ambiguous. CDR3 in DNA: TGCGCCAGCAGCCAAGATCCACGGGGTGGTGGAAACACCATATATTTT. Translation: CASSQDPRGGGNTIYF.